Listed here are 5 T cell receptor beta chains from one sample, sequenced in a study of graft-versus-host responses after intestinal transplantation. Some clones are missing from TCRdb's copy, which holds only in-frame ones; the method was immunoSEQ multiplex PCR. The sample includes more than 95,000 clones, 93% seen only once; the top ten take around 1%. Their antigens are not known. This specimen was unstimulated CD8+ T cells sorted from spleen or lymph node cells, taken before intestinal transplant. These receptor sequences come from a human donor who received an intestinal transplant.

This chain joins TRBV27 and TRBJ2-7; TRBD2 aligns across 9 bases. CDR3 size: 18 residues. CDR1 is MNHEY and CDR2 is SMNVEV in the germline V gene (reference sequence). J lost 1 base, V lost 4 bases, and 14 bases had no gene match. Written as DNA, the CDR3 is TGTGCCAGCAGTTCCAGCGGGGGGCTGGCCACGAGGTCCTACGAGCAGTACTTC. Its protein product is CASSSSGGLATRSYEQYF.

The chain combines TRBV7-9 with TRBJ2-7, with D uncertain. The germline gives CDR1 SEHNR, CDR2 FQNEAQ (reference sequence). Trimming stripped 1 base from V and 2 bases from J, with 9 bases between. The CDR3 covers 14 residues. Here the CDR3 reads CASSLEQKTYEQYF. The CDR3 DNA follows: TGTGCCAGCAGCTTAGAACAGAAAACCTACGAGCAGTACTTC.

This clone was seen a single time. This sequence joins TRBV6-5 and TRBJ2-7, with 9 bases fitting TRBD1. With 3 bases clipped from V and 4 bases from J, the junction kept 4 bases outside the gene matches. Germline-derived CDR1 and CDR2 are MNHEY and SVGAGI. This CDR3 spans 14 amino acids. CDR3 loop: CASSYGTGRYEQYF. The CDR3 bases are TGTGCCAGCAGTTATGGGACAGGGAGATACGAGCAGTACTTC.

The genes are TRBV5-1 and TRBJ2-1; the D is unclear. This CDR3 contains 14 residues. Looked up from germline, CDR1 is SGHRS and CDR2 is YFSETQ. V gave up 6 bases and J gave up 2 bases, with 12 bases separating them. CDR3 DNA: TGCGCCAGCAAAGGTTCTGGTACCTACAATGAGCAGTTCTTC. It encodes CASKGSGTYNEQFF. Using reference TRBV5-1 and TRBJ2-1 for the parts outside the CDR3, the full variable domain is KAGVTQTPRYLIKTRGQQVTLSCSPISGHRSVSWYQQTPGQGLQFLFEYFSETQRNKGNFPGRFSGRQFSNSRSEMNVSTLELGDSALYLCASKGSGTYNEQFFGPGTRLTVL.

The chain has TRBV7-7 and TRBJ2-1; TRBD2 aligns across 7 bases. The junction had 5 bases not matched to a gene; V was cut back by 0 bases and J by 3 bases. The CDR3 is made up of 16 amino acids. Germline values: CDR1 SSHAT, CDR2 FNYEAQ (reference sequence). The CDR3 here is CASSLALASGYNEQFF. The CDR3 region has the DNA TGTGCCAGCAGCTTAGCGCTGGCTAGCGGCTACAATGAGCAGTTCTTC.